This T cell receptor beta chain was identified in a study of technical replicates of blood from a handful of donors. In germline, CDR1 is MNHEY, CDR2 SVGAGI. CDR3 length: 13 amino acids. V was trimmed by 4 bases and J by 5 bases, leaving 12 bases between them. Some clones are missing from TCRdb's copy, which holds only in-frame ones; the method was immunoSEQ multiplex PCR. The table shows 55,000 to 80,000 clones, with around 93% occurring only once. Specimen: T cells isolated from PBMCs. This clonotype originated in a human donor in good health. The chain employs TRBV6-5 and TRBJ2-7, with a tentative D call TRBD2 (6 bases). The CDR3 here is CASSSSWTNEQYF. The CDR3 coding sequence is TGTGCCAGCAGTTCCTCCTGGACTAACGAGCAGTACTTC.